This entry lists 5 T cell receptor beta chains sequenced from one sample in a study of blood T cell repertoires in COVID-19. TCRdb's copy holds only in-frame clones and misses some; the assay was immunoSEQ multiplex PCR. The table lists over 15,000 clones, approximately 76% of them singletons. The sequencing sample was made of peripheral blood. The receptor set was obtained from a man aged 65 to 85 with active or convalescent COVID-19.

This sequence joins TRBV2 and TRBJ1-6; D unresolved. The CDR3 length is 12 residues. V was cut by 3 bases and J by 7 bases, with 4 bases left in between. Germline V gene data show CDR1 as SNHLY and CDR2 as FYNNEI. CDR3 nucleotide sequence: TGTGCCAGCAGTGACACAAATTCACCCCTCCACTTT. Protein: CASSDTNSPLHF. Looking up the rest from reference TRBV2 and TRBJ1-6 gives the full variable domain: EPEVTQTPSHQVTQMGQEVILRCVPISNHLYFYWYRQILGQKVEFLVSFYNNEISEKSEIFDDQFSVERPDGSNFTLKIRSTKLEDSAMYFCASSDTNSPLHFGNGTRLTVT.

This clone came up a few times. This chain connects TRBV7-6 to TRBJ2-2, with D maybe TRBD1 (6 bases). The V end was cut by 1 base, the J end by 3 bases, with 12 bases between. Germline CDR1 reads SGHVS; CDR2 reads FNYEAQ. The CDR3 length is 16 residues. Here the CDR3 reads CASSLGAGADTGELFF. The CDR3 DNA reads as TGTGCCAGCAGCTTAGGAGCAGGGGCGGACACCGGGGAGCTGTTTTTT.

J is TRBJ2-5 and V is TRBV11-3; 8 bases line up with TRBD1. V lost 6 bases to trimming and J lost 1 base; unmatched junction nucleotides: 7. The CDR3 has 15 residues. Germline V lookup: CDR1 SGHNT, CDR2 YENEEA. CDR3 in amino acids: CASSQGANGQETQYF. The CDR3 DNA follows: TGTGCCAGCAGTCAGGGGGCGAATGGCCAAGAGACCCAGTACTTC.

This clone appeared a few times. The chain is built from TRBV6-1 and TRBJ1-3; 7 positions agree with TRBD1. After removal of 4 bases from V and 2 bases from J, the junction contained 8 bases not matched to a gene. This CDR3 comprises 16 residues. CDR1 is MNHNS and CDR2 is SASEGT in the germline V gene. The CDR3 DNA follows: TGTGCCAGCAGTGCCTCCAAGGGGGCGCCTGGAAACACCATATATTTT. Amino acids: CASSASKGAPGNTIYF.

This chain joins TRBV10-2 and TRBJ2-4; 7 bases agree with TRBD2. The trim removed 8 bases at V and 9 bases at J, leaving 10 bases unmatched. Germline V gene data show CDR1 as WSHSY and CDR2 as SAAADI. This CDR3 has 13 amino acids. Written as DNA, the CDR3 is TGCGCCAGCGGCCTCGGTGGGGAGGGCATTCAGTACTTC. It encodes CASGLGGEGIQYF.